These T cell receptor beta chains were read from a single sample in a study of control samples from healthy donors and cancer patients. Clones were read by immunoSEQ multiplex PCR, and TCRdb kept only the in-frame ones, dropping some. The data show approximately 120,000 clones, with over 75% seen just once and 3.5% to 4.5% held by the top ten. Input material: blood. These receptor sequences come from a human donor in good health. The donor label of this sample is uncertain. The CDR3 runs from the conserved cysteine through the conserved F or W. A D gene is named only where the DNA matches it firmly. Clone sizes are given selectively: once, few, many, or a class where the clone is expanded.

d_gene,j_gene,abundance,v_gene,CDR3aa,CDR3nt
.,TRBJ2-7,.,TRBV4-1,CASSQGSLAYEQYF,TGCGCCAGCAGCCAAGGGTCTCTGGCCTACGAGCAGTACTTC
.,TRBJ1-1,.,TRBV7-9,CASSPTGTNTEAFF,TGTGCCAGCAGCCCCACCGGAACGAACACTGAAGCTTTCTTT
.,TRBJ1-2,.,TRBV29-1,CSVDGDGYGYTF,TGCAGCGTTGACGGGGACGGCTATGGCTACACCTTC
.,TRBJ2-6,.,TRBV14,CASSLAFLPKTGANVLTF,TGTGCCAGCAGCCTCGCCTTCCTCCCCAAGACTGGGGCCAACGTCCTGACTTTC
TRBD1,TRBJ1-4,.,TRBV14,CASSRQGVELFF,TGTGCCAGCAGCCGCCAGGGGGTGGAACTGTTTTTT
.,TRBJ2-1,once,TRBV3-1/TRBV3-2,CASTNTDGGRNEQFF,TGTGCCAGCACCAATACCGACGGGGGTAGGAATGAGCAGTTCTTC
TRBD2,TRBJ2-2,.,TRBV5-1,CASSLGIAGANTGELFF,TGCGCCAGCAGCTTGGGGATAGCGGGGGCTAACACCGGGGAGCTGTTTTTT
TRBD1,TRBJ1-2,.,TRBV28,CATGGGGTVGYGYTF,TGTGCCACTGGGGGTGGCGGGACAGTCGGCTATGGCTACACCTTC
TRBD1,TRBJ2-7,.,TRBV4-2,CASSQTDRVSEQYF,TGTGCCAGCAGCCAAACGGACAGGGTTTCCGAGCAGTACTTC
.,TRBJ2-2,.,TRBV4-1,CASSQDRRSELFF,TGCGCCAGCAGCCAAGATAGGAGGTCCGAGCTGTTTTTT
.,TRBJ1-5,.,TRBV4-1,CASSQDGFQPQHF,TGCGCCAGCAGCCAAGATGGGTTTCAGCCCCAGCATTTT
.,TRBJ1-2,.,TRBV11-2,CASSLGGGGYTF,TGTGCCAGCAGCTTAGGGGGCGGTGGCTACACCTTC
TRBD1,TRBJ1-2,.,TRBV6-5,CASSYDGAGGTWGYTF,TGTGCCAGCAGTTACGACGGCGCAGGGGGGACTTGGGGCTACACCTTC
.,TRBJ1-4,.,TRBV2,CASLPSLNEKLFF,TGTGCCAGCCTGCCCTCGCTTAATGAAAAACTGTTTTTT
.,TRBJ2-1,.,TRBV24-1,CATSDPSGGEANEQFF,TGTGCCACCAGTGATCCCTCCGGCGGGGAGGCAAATGAGCAGTTCTTC
.,TRBJ1-3,.,TRBV3-1/TRBV3-2,CASSPKGAGSRNTIYF,TGTGCCAGCAGCCCGAAGGGTGCAGGGAGTAGGAACACCATATATTTT
.,TRBJ1-1,once,TRBV20-1,CSASKGIGEAFF,TGCAGTGCTAGTAAGGGTATCGGTGAAGCTTTCTTT
TRBD2,TRBJ2-1,few,TRBV10-3,CAISEKSGASYNEQFF,TGTGCCATCAGTGAGAAAAGCGGGGCCTCCTACAATGAGCAGTTCTTC
.,TRBJ1-2,.,TRBV9,CASSVAGGYGYTF,TGTGCCAGCAGCGTAGCTGGGGGCTATGGCTACACCTTC
.,TRBJ2-7,few,TRBV18,CASSPTTGTYEQYF,TGTGCCAGCTCACCAACAACCGGGACCTACGAGCAGTACTTC
TRBD1,TRBJ1-2,.,TRBV5-1,CASSEEGQGAAGYTF,TGCGCCAGCAGCGAAGAGGGACAGGGGGCTGCTGGCTACACCTTC
TRBD1,TRBJ1-3,.,TRBV3-1/TRBV3-2,CASSTGQGGNTIYF,TGTGCCAGCAGCACGGGACAGGGTGGAAACACCATATATTTT
TRBD1,TRBJ1-1,.,TRBV4-1,CASSHPSLKSGGLLPVNTEAFF,TGCGCCAGCAGCCACCCGAGTCTCAAGTCAGGGGGCCTTCTTCCGGTGAACACTGAAGCTTTCTTT
TRBD2,TRBJ2-1,.,TRBV27,CASRTNGLAGGEQFF,TGTGCCAGCAGAACGAACGGACTAGCGGGGGGAGAGCAGTTCTTC
.,TRBJ2-2,.,TRBV10-1,CASSGKYTGELFF,TGCGCCAGCAGTGGAAAGTACACCGGGGAGCTGTTTTTT
.,TRBJ2-1,.,TRBV6-4,CASSGRRGNEQFF,TGTGCCAGCAGTGGCCGTCGGGGAAATGAGCAGTTCTTC
.,TRBJ1-3,.,TRBV30,CAWREEISGNTIYF,TGTGCCTGGAGGGAGGAGATCTCTGGAAACACCATATATTTT
TRBD1,TRBJ1-2,once,TRBV9,CASSSTGDRGGYTF,TGTGCCAGCAGCTCGACAGGGGATAGGGGAGGCTACACCTTC
.,TRBJ2-2,.,TRBV19,CASSSGGSDTGELFF,TGTGCCAGTAGTTCTGGGGGGTCGGACACCGGGGAGCTGTTTTTT